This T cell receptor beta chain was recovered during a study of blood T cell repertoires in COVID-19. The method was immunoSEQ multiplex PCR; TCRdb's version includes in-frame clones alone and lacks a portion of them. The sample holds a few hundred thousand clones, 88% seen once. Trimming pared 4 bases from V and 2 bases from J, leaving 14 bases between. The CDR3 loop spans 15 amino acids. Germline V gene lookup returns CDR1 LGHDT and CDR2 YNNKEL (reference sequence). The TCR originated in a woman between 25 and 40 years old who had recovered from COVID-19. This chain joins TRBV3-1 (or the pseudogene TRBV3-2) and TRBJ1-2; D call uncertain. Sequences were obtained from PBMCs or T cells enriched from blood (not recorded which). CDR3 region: CASSPVRGPNYGYTF. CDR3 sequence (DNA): TGTGCCAGCAGCCCAGTTAGAGGGCCAAACTATGGCTACACCTTC.